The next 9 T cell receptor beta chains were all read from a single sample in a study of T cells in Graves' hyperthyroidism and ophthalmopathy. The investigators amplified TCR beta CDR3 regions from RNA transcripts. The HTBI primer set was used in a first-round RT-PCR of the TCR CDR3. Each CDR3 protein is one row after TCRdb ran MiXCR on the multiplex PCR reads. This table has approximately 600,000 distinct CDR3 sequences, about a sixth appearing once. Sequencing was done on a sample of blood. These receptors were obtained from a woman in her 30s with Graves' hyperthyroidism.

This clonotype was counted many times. CDR3 loop: CASSSSRNEKLFF. The CDR3 DNA reads TGTGCCAGCAGTTCCTCCAGAAATGAAAAACTGTTTTTT. The V gene is TRBV2, the J gene TRBJ1-4, with unresolved D. Germline loops: CDR1 SNHLY, CDR2 FYNNEI. Trimming took off 5 bases at V and 5 bases at J, with 9 bases between the two ends. The CDR3 is 13 residues long.

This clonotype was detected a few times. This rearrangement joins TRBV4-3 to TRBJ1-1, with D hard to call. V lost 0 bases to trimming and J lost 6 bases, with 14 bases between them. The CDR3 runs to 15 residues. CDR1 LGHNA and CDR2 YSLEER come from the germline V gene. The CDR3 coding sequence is TGCGCCAGCAGCCAAGAGAAGGGAAGGATCGCTGAAGCTTTCTTT. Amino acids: CASSQEKGRIAEAFF.

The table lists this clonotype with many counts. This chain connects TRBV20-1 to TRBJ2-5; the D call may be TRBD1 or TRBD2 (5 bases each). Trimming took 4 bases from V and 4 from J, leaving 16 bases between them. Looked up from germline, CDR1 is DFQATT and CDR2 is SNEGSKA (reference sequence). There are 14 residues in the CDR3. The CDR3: CSATHPTGGETQYF. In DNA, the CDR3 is TGCAGTGCTACACATCCTACAGGAGGAGAGACCCAGTACTTC.

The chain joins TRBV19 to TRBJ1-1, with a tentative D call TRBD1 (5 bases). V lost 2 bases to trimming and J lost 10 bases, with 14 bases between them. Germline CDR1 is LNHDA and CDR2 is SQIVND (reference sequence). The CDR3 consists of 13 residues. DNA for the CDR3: TGTGCCAGTAGTATAAGGAGCGGGGGTCGAGCTTTCTTT. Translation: CASSIRSGGRAFF.

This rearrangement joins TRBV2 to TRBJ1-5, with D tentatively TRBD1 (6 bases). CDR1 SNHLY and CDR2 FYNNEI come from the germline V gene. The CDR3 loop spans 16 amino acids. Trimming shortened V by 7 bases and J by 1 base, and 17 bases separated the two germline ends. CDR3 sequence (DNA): TGTGCCAGCACCGGGACACCCCTAATCAGCAATCAGCCCCAGCATTTT. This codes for CASTGTPLISNQPQHF.

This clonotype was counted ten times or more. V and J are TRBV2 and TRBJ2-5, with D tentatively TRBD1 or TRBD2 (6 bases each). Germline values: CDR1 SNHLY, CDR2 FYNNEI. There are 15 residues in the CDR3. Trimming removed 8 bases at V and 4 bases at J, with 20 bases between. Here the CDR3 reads CASGRIRGGGETQYF. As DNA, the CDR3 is TGTGCCAGCGGACGGATCAGGGGAGGAGGAGAGACCCAGTACTTC.

The CDR3 spells CASSLQGYGNTIYF. Written as DNA, the CDR3 is TGTGCCAGCAGCCTACAGGGATATGGAAACACCATATATTTT. V usage is TRBV3-1 and J usage is TRBJ1-3; a possible D gene is TRBD1 (6 bases). CDR3 length: 14 residues. Deletions cut 4 bases from V and 3 bases from J, with 10 bases between. CDR1 and CDR2 from the germline V gene are LGHDT and YNNKEL (reference sequence).

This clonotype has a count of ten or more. CDR3: CSGQRDRPYNEQFF. The CDR3, as DNA: TGCAGTGGACAACGGGACAGACCCTACAATGAGCAGTTCTTC. This chain joins TRBV20-1 and TRBJ2-1; TRBD1 aligns across 7 bases. The trim removed 7 bases at V and 2 bases at J, leaving 8 bases unmatched. The CDR3 extends over 14 amino acids. Germline V gives CDR1 DFQATT, CDR2 SNEGSKA (reference sequence).

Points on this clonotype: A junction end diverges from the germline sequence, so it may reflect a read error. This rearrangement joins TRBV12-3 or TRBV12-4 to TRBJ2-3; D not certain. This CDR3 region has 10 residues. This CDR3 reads CAGSTDTQYF. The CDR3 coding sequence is TGTGCCGGCAGTACAGATACGCAGTATTTT.